Below, 11 T cell receptor beta chains from the same sample are listed, as sequenced in a study of blood T cell repertoires in COVID-19. Generated by immunoSEQ multiplex PCR, the TCRdb table keeps only in-frame clones and is missing some. The table lists 110,000 or so clones, 70% to 80% of them singletons, with roughly 5.6% in the top ten. The specimen was peripheral blood. These receptors all stem from a man between 65 and 85 years old with acute or convalescent COVID-19.

The chain joins TRBV6-2 or TRBV6-3 to TRBJ1-2; no reliable D call. The CDR3 totals 13 residues. Germline V gene data show CDR1 as MNHEY and CDR2 as SVGEGT. V lost 6 bases, J lost 4 bases, and 12 bases lay in between. Written as DNA, the CDR3 is TGTGCCAGCAGCGAGAGGACTGCCTATGGCTACACCTTC. Its protein is CASSERTAYGYTF.

This clone was picked up a small number of times. The chain links TRBV19 to TRBJ1-1, with 7 bases lining up with TRBD1. The CDR3 is 14 residues long. In germline, CDR1 is LNHDA, CDR2 SQIVND (reference sequence). V lost 7 bases and J lost 0; bases outside the gene matches: 5. CDR3 protein: CASTPTGMNTEAFF. DNA for the CDR3: TGTGCCAGTACCCCGACAGGGATGAACACTGAAGCTTTCTTT.

The chain recombines TRBV29-1 with TRBJ2-7; no clear D. This CDR3 contains 12 residues. Germline V gene sequence: CDR1 SQVTM, CDR2 ANQGSEA. Trimming pared 3 bases from V and 6 bases from J, leaving 12 bases between. The CDR3 is CSVDVFPGEQYF. CDR3 nucleotides: TGCAGCGTTGACGTGTTCCCGGGCGAGCAGTACTTC.

The chain couples TRBV18 to TRBJ2-3; 11 bases match TRBD1. This CDR3 spans 17 amino acids. In germline, CDR1 is KGHSH, CDR2 LQKENI. The trim removed 0 bases at V and 1 base at J, leaving 3 bases unmatched. The CDR3 DNA follows: TGTGCCAGCTCACCACCGGACAGGGGGCGAGGCACAGATACGCAGTATTTT. The encoded protein is CASSPPDRGRGTDTQYF.

The chain links TRBV6-5 to TRBJ1-5, with TRBD1 identical over 7 bases. Germline loops: CDR1 MNHEY, CDR2 SVGAGI. The V segment lost 11 bases and the J segment 5 bases; nucleotides outside the gene matches: 9. The CDR3 length is 13 residues. The CDR3 here is CAVGQGVDQPQHF. The CDR3 bases are TGTGCCGTAGGGCAGGGGGTGGATCAGCCCCAGCATTTT.

The table lists this clone with a few counts. The V and J genes are TRBV2 and TRBJ1-5; 7 nucleotides align to TRBD1. Germline V gene data show CDR1 as SNHLY and CDR2 as FYNNEI. This CDR3 spans 14 amino acids. Trimming cost V 2 bases and J 5 bases; bases outside gene matches: 3. CDR3 residues: CASSERQGDQPQHF. Here the CDR3 DNA reads TGTGCCAGCAGTGAACGGCAGGGGGATCAGCCCCAGCATTTT.

CDR3 nucleotides: TGTGCCAGCAGTCCGGGACAGAGAACTGAAGCTTTCTTT. This encodes CASSPGQRTEAFF. The gene calls are TRBV28 and TRBJ1-1; 7 bases are a match to TRBD1. V lost 5 bases and J lost 5; bases outside the gene matches: 5. CDR3 length: 13 amino acids. Germline V gene sequence: CDR1 MDHEN, CDR2 SYDVKM.

This chain joins TRBV7-2 and TRBJ2-1, with 8 nucleotides matching TRBD2. The CDR3 has 15 amino acids. Trimming removed 3 bases from V and 6 bases from J; junction bases left unmatched: 7. Germline CDR1 and CDR2: SGHTA and FQGNSA. CDR3 protein: CASSFPVAGINEQFF. In nucleotides, the CDR3 is TGTGCCAGCAGCTTTCCCGTAGCGGGGATCAATGAGCAGTTCTTC.

The V and J genes are TRBV4-1 and TRBJ2-5; TRBD2 matches at 15 bases. The CDR3 covers 20 residues. V shed 4 bases, J shed 2 bases, and the junction held 14 bases outside the gene matches. Germline V gene data show CDR1 as MGHRA and CDR2 as YSYEKL. In nucleotides, the CDR3 is TGCGCCAGCAGCCTTACCGGGACTAGCGGGAGGCCATTGTTACAAGAGACCCAGTACTTC. Residues: CASSLTGTSGRPLLQETQYF.

This clone was recorded many times. The chain is built from TRBV4-1 and TRBJ2-7; 10 bases agree with TRBD1. The CDR3 consists of 17 residues. Unmatched junction bases numbered 12, after V lost 2 bases and J lost 5 bases. CDR1 and CDR2 from the germline V gene are MGHRA and YSYEKL. For the CDR3, the DNA is TGCGCCAGCAGCCAAAAAACCGGGACAGGGGTTGTCAACGAGCAGTACTTC. Its translation is CASSQKTGTGVVNEQYF.

The chain is built from TRBV15 and TRBJ2-7; D perhaps matches TRBD1 (6 bases). Germline values: CDR1 LNHNV, CDR2 YYDKDF (reference sequence). There are 14 residues in the CDR3. The ends were cut back, 1 base at V and 7 bases at J, with 14 bases in the middle. The CDR3 protein is CATSRGVQGGEQYF. CDR3 bases: TGTGCCACCAGCAGAGGGGTACAGGGCGGGGAGCAGTACTTC.